The clone carrying this T cell receptor (beta chain) was seen repeatedly, ten times or more. This sample stems from a study of naive and memory T cell subsets. The SP2 primer and nested alpha and beta constant region primers amplified ligated cDNA in four rounds. Via MiXCR, TCRdb re-called the 5' RACE reads, giving one row per CDR3 protein. The sample holds some 60,000 distinct CDR3 sequences, 6% to 8.5% seen once. The library had UMIs added by 3' ligation of an oligonucleotide to TCR cDNA. The sequence came from a female donor in good health.

Written as DNA, the CDR3 is TGTGCCAGCAGTTACGGGACTCGCGGGACCTACGAGCAGTACTTC. This codes for CASSYGTRGTYEQYF. This chain joins TRBV6-5 and TRBJ2-7; a possible D gene is TRBD2 (6 bases). CDR1 MNHEY and CDR2 SVGAGI come from the germline V gene. V lost 2 bases to trimming and J lost 2 bases, with 13 bases between them. CDR3 length equals 15 residues.